The 22 T cell receptor beta chains listed next were all sequenced from one sample in a study of cytomegalovirus exposure and HLA in healthy donors. The PCR ran on 60 Vbeta and 13 Jbeta primers. Repertoires were generated with immunoSEQ multiplex PCR, while TCRdb's copy carries only in-frame clones and drops some. Of 100,000 to 150,000 clones listed, 82% are singletons. The sample comprised PBMCs. The receptors stem from a woman aged 18-35 years in good health and CMV-seronegative.

The chain has TRBV6-5 and TRBJ1-2; 11 bases align to TRBD1. V shed 4 bases, J shed 6 bases, and the junction held 10 bases outside the gene matches. This CDR3 spans 16 amino acids. The germline CDR1 and CDR2 sequences are MNHEY and SVGAGI. The CDR3 sequence is CASSLGQGARNHGYTF. CDR3 bases: TGTGCCAGCAGTTTAGGACAGGGGGCGCGAAACCATGGCTACACCTTC.

The chain links TRBV4-1 to TRBJ1-1, with D possibly matching TRBD1 (6 bases). CDR1 is MGHRA and CDR2 is YSYEKL in the germline V gene. This CDR3 spans 15 amino acids. V was cut by 4 bases and J by 4 bases, with 16 bases left in between. The DNA of the CDR3 is TGCGCCAGCAGCCGCATGGCGGCCAGGGGCACTGAAGCTTTCTTT. It codes for CASSRMAARGTEAFF.

V gene TRBV5-6 combines with J gene TRBJ1-4; no reliable D call. Germline CDR1 is SGHDT and CDR2 is YYEEEE. The germline V and J ends were trimmed by 8 bases and 8 bases, with 13 bases remaining between them. The CDR3 loop spans 12 amino acids. The CDR3 DNA reads TGTGCCAGATGGCCCTCGGGAGAAAAACTGTTTTTT. Translated: CARWPSGEKLFF.

This rearrangement joins TRBV5-1 to TRBJ2-7; 10 bases map to TRBD1. Germline V gene data show CDR1 as SGHRS and CDR2 as YFSETQ. V dropped 5 bases and J dropped 4; count of bases not matched to a gene: 9. The CDR3 is 15 residues long. CDR3 bases: TGCGCCAGCAGACCTAGACAGGGGGCAATATACGAGCAGTACTTC. This sequence encodes CASRPRQGAIYEQYF.

For this clone: One junction end does not reproduce the germline sequence, and a read error may be involved. This chain joins TRBV5-1 and TRBJ2-6; TRBD1 agrees at 10 bases. Germline V gene data show CDR1 as SGHRS and CDR2 as YFSETQ. The CDR3 extends over 22 amino acids. The CDR3 here is CASEPGQGTISTARSGANGLTF. CDR3 coding DNA: TGCGCCAGCGAACCGGGACAGGGGACGATTAGCACTGCCCGCTCTGGGGCCAACGGCCTGACTTTC.

This clone was detected only a few times. The chain joins TRBV25-1 to TRBJ2-7, with 7 bases aligning to TRBD1. CDR1 is MGHDK, CDR2 SYGVNS, per germline. V was clipped by 10 bases and J by 4 bases; unmatched bases: 13. CDR3 length: 14 amino acids. The CDR3 DNA reads TGTGCCACAAGGGAGACAGGGTATCCTTACGAGCAGTACTTC. It codes for CATRETGYPYEQYF.

CDR3 loop: CASSFDRTSGNTIYF. The DNA for the CDR3 is TGCGCCAGCAGCTTCGACAGGACCTCTGGAAACACCATATATTTT. The V and J genes are TRBV5-1 and TRBJ1-3, with D maybe TRBD1 (6 bases). The CDR3 is 15 residues long. The ends were cut back, 2 bases at V and 0 bases at J, with 9 bases in the middle. CDR1 is SGHRS, CDR2 YFSETQ, per germline.

The gene calls are TRBV25-1 and TRBJ2-7, with 12 bases lining up with TRBD1. Looked up from germline, CDR1 is MGHDK and CDR2 is SYGVNS. Trimming took 6 bases from V and 6 from J; bases not matched to a gene: 9. This CDR3 has 15 amino acids. CDR3 in DNA: TGTGCCAGCAGGTCCATTGGGACAGGGGGCAGCGAGCAGTACTTC. As protein: CASRSIGTGGSEQYF.

This clone was counted only a few times. The chain recombines TRBV7-2 with TRBJ1-2; a possible D gene is TRBD1 (5 bases). Germline CDR1 reads SGHTA; CDR2 reads FQGNSA. The CDR3 totals 14 residues. Trimming removed 5 bases at V and 8 bases at J, with 18 bases between. CDR3 DNA: TGTGCCAGCAGCCCTAACGGACACCTCGGAGGCTACACCTTC. Amino acid sequence: CASSPNGHLGGYTF.

The chain couples TRBV2 to TRBJ1-1; the D gene is possibly TRBD1 (5 bases). Trimming took 5 bases from V and 12 from J, leaving 13 bases between them. This CDR3 region has 11 residues. CDR1 SNHLY and CDR2 FYNNEI come from the germline V gene. The CDR3: CASSRDSRTFF. In nucleotides, the CDR3 is TGTGCCAGCAGTAGAGACAGTCGTACTTTCTTT. Together with reference TRBV2 and TRBJ1-1, the CDR3 gives the full variable domain: EPEVTQTPSHQVTQMGQEVILRCVPISNHLYFYWYRQILGQKVEFLVSFYNNEISEKSEIFDDQFSVERPDGSNFTLKIRSTKLEDSAMYFCASSRDSRTFFGQGTRLTVV.

This chain joins TRBV9 and TRBJ2-7, with D perhaps matching TRBD2 (5 bases). Trimming cost V 0 bases and J 2 bases, with 12 bases left between them. CDR1 is SGDLS, CDR2 YYNGEE, per germline. CDR3 length equals 15 residues. The CDR3 protein is CASSVGRRETYEQYF. The CDR3 nucleotides are TGTGCCAGCAGCGTAGGGAGGCGCGAGACCTACGAGCAGTACTTC.

The rearrangement uses TRBV10-3 and TRBJ2-5; no definite D call. This CDR3 comprises 13 residues. In germline, CDR1 is ENHRY, CDR2 SYGVKD. Between the trimmed V and J ends, which lost 4 bases and 5 bases, there was a span of 11 bases. The DNA of the CDR3 is TGTGCCATCAGTGTCGCCCCCGGTGAGACCCAGTACTTC. Translated, it gives CAISVAPGETQYF.

As to this clone: This CDR3 is also generated by other DNA sequences in the sample. CDR3: CASSEGQGYGYTF. Written as DNA, the CDR3 is TGTGCCAGCAGTGAGGGACAGGGCTATGGCTACACCTTC. This chain joins TRBV2 and TRBJ1-2; TRBD1 matches at 9 bases. The CDR3 covers 13 residues. Germline CDR1 SNHLY, CDR2 FYNNEI. The junction had 0 bases not matched to a gene; V was cut back by 3 bases and J by 4 bases.

The chain employs TRBV7-2 and TRBJ2-3; D is undetermined. The germline V and J ends were trimmed by 1 base and 6 bases, with 5 bases remaining between them. The CDR3 runs to 12 residues. Germline lookup yields CDR1 SGHTA and CDR2 FQGNSA. Here the CDR3 DNA reads TGTGCCAGCAGCTTAGATGAGGATACGCAGTATTTT. It yields the protein CASSLDEDTQYF.

CDR3 in amino acids: CASSYSAAPYQPQHF. CDR3 nucleotides: TGTGCCAGCAGTTACTCGGCGGCTCCTTATCAGCCCCAGCATTTT. The chain carries TRBV6-5 and TRBJ1-5; D is undetermined. The CDR3 consists of 15 residues. With 0 bases removed from V and 5 bases from J, the gap between germline ends came to 11 bases. The V gene's germline CDR1 is MNHEY and CDR2 SVGAGI.

This clone was seen once. J is TRBJ1-1 and V is TRBV25-1, with D tentatively TRBD1 (5 bases). The CDR3 sequence is 12 residues long. The V gene's germline CDR1 is MGHDK and CDR2 SYGVNS. Trimming pared 3 bases from V and 4 bases from J, leaving 6 bases between. The CDR3 reads CASSEQGTEAFF. CDR3 sequence (DNA): TGTGCCAGCAGTGAGCAGGGCACTGAAGCTTTCTTT.

This chain links TRBV5-5 with TRBJ2-5; no clear D. The CDR3 extends over 13 amino acids. Germline V gives CDR1 SGHKS, CDR2 YYEKEE (reference sequence). With 1 base removed from V and 1 base from J, the gap between germline ends came to 5 bases. The CDR3 spells CASSLTVQETQYF. CDR3 nucleotides: TGTGCCAGCAGCTTGACAGTCCAAGAGACCCAGTACTTC.

The chain uses TRBV6-5 and TRBJ2-7; D is ambiguous. Germline loops: CDR1 MNHEY, CDR2 SVGAGI. The CDR3 spans 13 residues. V was shortened by 7 bases and J by 5 bases, with 15 bases between the two germline ends. The CDR3 spells CASTVLGADEQYF. The CDR3 DNA is TGTGCCAGCACCGTCCTCGGAGCTGACGAGCAGTACTTC.

The chain employs TRBV6-6 and TRBJ1-3; 7 nucleotides match TRBD1. The ends lost 2 bases at V and 0 bases at J; junction bases unmatched: 4. This CDR3 region has 16 residues. Per germline, CDR1 MNHNY and CDR2 SVGAGI (reference sequence). CDR3 DNA sequence: TGTGCCAGCAGTTACACAGGGGTTGGCTCTGGAAACACCATATATTTT. Translation: CASSYTGVGSGNTIYF.

Of note for this clone: The same CDR3 can be traced to other DNA sequences in this sample. This chain joins TRBV19 and TRBJ1-1, with 9 bases matching TRBD1. The CDR3 is 15 amino acids. CDR1 LNHDA and CDR2 SQIVND come from the germline V gene (reference sequence). With V trimmed by 3 bases and J by 0 bases, 2 bases remained unmatched. The CDR3 DNA reads as TGTGCCAGTAGTATTGGGACAGGGATGAACACTGAAGCTTTCTTT. Its translation: CASSIGTGMNTEAFF. The variable domain in full, completed from reference TRBV19 and TRBJ1-1, reads DGGITQSPKYLFRKEGQNVTLSCEQNLNHDAMYWYRQDPGQGLRLIYYSQIVNDFQKGDIAEGYSVSREKKESFPLTVTSAQKNPTAFYLCASSIGTGMNTEAFFGQGTRLTVV.

The chain couples TRBV5-6 to TRBJ2-7; possibly TRBD1 for D (7 bases). This CDR3 comprises 13 residues. The germline CDR1 and CDR2 sequences are SGHDT and YYEEEE. The V gene lost 4 bases and the J gene lost 5 bases, with 13 bases spanning the gap. The CDR3 loop reads CASSAGQRDEQYF. The CDR3 bases are TGTGCCAGCAGCGCGGGACAGCGCGACGAGCAGTACTTC.

A few counts support this clone. The CDR3 nucleotides are TGTGCCAGCAGCTTGGGACAGGGGGCGGAAGAGCAGTACTTC. Its protein is CASSLGQGAEEQYF. The rearrangement uses TRBV5-4 and TRBJ2-7; 10 positions agree with TRBD1. The V gene's germline CDR1 is SGHNT and CDR2 YYREEE (reference sequence). The CDR3 consists of 14 residues. Germline trimming cut 0 bases from V and 7 bases from J; bases unmatched to any gene: 4.